Each of the 24 T cell receptor beta chains below was sequenced from the same sample in a study of T cells in Graves' hyperthyroidism and ophthalmopathy. Amplification of TCR beta CDR3 regions used RNA as the template. The primer set for the first-round RT-PCR of the TCR CDR3 was HTBI. TCRdb ran MiXCR on the multiplex PCR reads and lists one entry per CDR3 protein. In the table there are approximately 590,000 distinct CDR3 sequences, around 45% of which are singletons. Sequenced: peripheral blood or thyroid tissue (not recorded which). The receptor source for this set is a young woman with Graves' hyperthyroidism.

As concerns this clonotype: A read error may be the cause here, since a much bigger clone is one base away. V and J are TRBV19 and TRBJ2-6; possible D gene TRBD1, 6 bases. This CDR3 comprises 14 residues. CDR1 and CDR2 (germline): LNHDA, SQIVND (reference sequence). The CDR3 loop is CASSAGAGANALTF. CDR3 nucleotides: TGTGCCAGCAGTGCAGGGGCTGGGGCCAACGCCCTGACTTTC.

Worth noting for this clonotype: The junction departs from germline at one end; a sequencing error may be responsible. CDR3: CASSPLGGGDTEAFF. As DNA, the CDR3 is TGCGCCAGCAGCCCCCTCGGAGGGGGAGACACTGAAGCTTTCTTT. The rearrangement joins TRBV7-9 to TRBJ1-1; TRBD1 might be the D (6 bases). The CDR3 contains 15 residues. Germline values: CDR1 SEHNR, CDR2 FQNEAQ (reference sequence).

A remark on this clonotype: The conserved closing phenylalanine or tryptophan is absent in this CDR3, likely reflecting a read error. The chain employs TRBV29-1 and TRBJ2-7, with 13 nucleotides matching TRBD2. The germline CDR1 and CDR2 sequences are SQVTM and ANQGSEA. This CDR3 is built from 15 residues. DNA of the CDR3: TGCAATGCTAGACCTGGACTAGCGGGAGCCTACGAGCAGTACTTA. This gives the protein CNARPGLAGAYEQYL.

V and J are TRBV7-2 and TRBJ2-7, with TRBD1 matching over 8 bases. The CDR3 length is 16 residues. V was clipped by 5 bases and J by 1 base; unmatched bases: 10. Germline V gene sequence: CDR1 SGHTA, CDR2 FQGNSA. The CDR3 protein is CASSIGGTGFSYEQYF. The DNA of the CDR3 is TGTGCCAGCAGCATAGGGGGGACAGGTTTTTCCTACGAGCAGTACTTC.

The chain employs TRBV6-5 and TRBJ1-1; possibly TRBD1 for D (5 bases). Trimming pared 0 bases from V and 3 bases from J, leaving 8 bases between. Germline CDR1 reads MNHEY; CDR2 reads SVGAGI. This CDR3 is built from 14 residues. CDR3 region: CASSYSGADTEAFF. CDR3 DNA sequence: TGTGCCAGCAGTTACTCAGGGGCGGACACTGAAGCTTTCTTT.

This clonotype was counted once. The V gene is TRBV5-4, the J gene TRBJ1-2; a possible D gene is TRBD1 (5 bases). V lost 2 bases to trimming and J lost 3 bases, with 11 bases between them. The CDR3 covers 14 residues. CDR1 and CDR2 (germline): SGHNT, YYREEE (reference sequence). CDR3 loop: CASSFWGRDYGYTF. The CDR3 DNA reads TGTGCCAGCAGCTTTTGGGGACGGGACTATGGCTACACCTTC. The variable domain in full, completed from reference TRBV5-4 and TRBJ1-2, reads ETGVTQSPTHLIKTRGQQVTLRCSSQSGHNTVSWYQQALGQGPQFIFQYYREEENGRGNFPPRFSGLQFPNYSSELNVNALELDDSALYLCASSFWGRDYGYTFGSGTRLTVV.

This clonotype was detected many times. The gene calls are TRBV7-8 and TRBJ2-5; possibly TRBD2 for D (6 bases). Germline V gene lookup returns CDR1 SGHVS and CDR2 FQNEAQ. Trimming took 3 bases from V and 5 from J, leaving 13 bases between them. This CDR3 has 14 amino acids. The chain's CDR3 is CASSFLAPGETQYF. The CDR3 DNA reads TGTGCCAGCAGCTTCCTAGCGCCCGGGGAGACCCAGTACTTC.

This chain joins TRBV24-1 and TRBJ1-4; unclear D gene. The germline CDR1 and CDR2 sequences are KGHDR and SFDVKD. V was pared by 2 bases and J by 4 bases, with 10 bases between. The CDR3 consists of 15 residues. The CDR3 protein is CATSDSETGNEKLFF. The CDR3 region has the DNA TGTGCCACCAGTGATTCCGAGACCGGTAATGAAAAACTGTTTTTT.

This clonotype was seen ten or more times. An end of the junction differs from the germline gene, which may be a read error. The chain joins TRBV7-2 to TRBJ2-5; 7 positions match TRBD1. The CDR3 is 14 amino acids. CDR1 SGHTA and CDR2 FQGNSA come from the germline V gene. The CDR3 DNA reads TGCGCCAGCAGGGGGTTGGGGTTTGGGGAGACCCAGTACTTC. Amino acids: CASRGLGFGETQYF.

Only a few counts were recorded for this clonotype. The chain couples TRBV5-4 to TRBJ1-2; 10 bases match TRBD1. CDR1 is SGHNT and CDR2 is YYREEE in the germline V gene (reference sequence). V shed 5 bases, J shed 7 bases, and the junction held 8 bases outside the gene matches. There are 14 residues in the CDR3. CDR3 sequence (DNA): TGTGCCAGCAGTTATGACAGGGGGCTGGCTGGCTACACCTTC. Residues: CASSYDRGLAGYTF.

In this sample, this clonotype turned up a few times. The CDR3 nucleotides read TGTGCCAGTAGTACAACCACAGGGGTCGGGCAGCCCCAGCATTTT. Translated, it gives CASSTTTGVGQPQHF. The rearrangement links TRBV19 to TRBJ1-5; TRBD1 agrees at 7 bases. The V segment lost 4 bases and the J segment 7 bases; nucleotides outside the gene matches: 10. CDR3 size: 15 residues. Germline V gene lookup returns CDR1 LNHDA and CDR2 SQIVND (reference sequence).

V and J are TRBV7-2 and TRBJ2-2; 8 bases map to TRBD2. CDR1 SGHTA and CDR2 FQGNSA come from the germline V gene. The CDR3 has 15 amino acids. Unmatched junction bases numbered 9, after V lost 6 bases and J lost 6 bases. The CDR3, as DNA: TGTGCCAGCAGTGGAGGGCGGGGGGATCCCGGGGAGCTGTTTTTT. Residues: CASSGGRGDPGELFF.

This clonotype has a handful of counts. A read error may be the cause here, since a much bigger clone is one base away. The chain has TRBV10-3 and TRBJ1-1, with unresolved D. The germline V and J ends were trimmed by 2 bases and 7 bases, with 11 bases remaining between them. Germline assignment: CDR1 ENHRY and CDR2 SYGVKD. This CDR3 region has 13 residues. CDR3 in amino acids: CAISEPRRDEAFF. In DNA form, the CDR3 reads TGTGCCATCAGTGAGCCCCGAAGGGATGAAGCTTTCTTT.

This chain uses TRBV10-3 with TRBJ1-2; D is possibly TRBD1 (6 bases). The CDR3 loop spans 13 amino acids. Germline assignment: CDR1 ENHRY and CDR2 SYGVKD. V was pared by 5 bases and J by 5 bases, with 12 bases between. CDR3 residues: CAISPGAAYGYTF. CDR3 nucleotide sequence: TGTGCCATCAGTCCAGGGGCAGCGTATGGCTACACCTTC.

This chain connects TRBV19 to TRBJ2-7, with TRBD1 as a possible D gene (5 bases). Germline values: CDR1 LNHDA, CDR2 SQIVND (reference sequence). V gave up 4 bases and J gave up 5 bases, with 15 bases separating them. The CDR3 covers 14 residues. The CDR3 is CASSTWGLSDEQYF. CDR3 DNA sequence: TGTGCCAGTAGTACATGGGGCCTATCCGACGAGCAGTACTTC.

This clonotype was seen at least ten times. The rearrangement joins TRBV2 to TRBJ1-2; no clear D gene. The length of the CDR3 is 13 residues. Trimming stripped 2 bases from V and 7 bases from J, with 11 bases between. Per germline, CDR1 SNHLY and CDR2 FYNNEI. The CDR3 nucleotides read TGTGCCAGCAGTGAAACATCCTCGGGTGGCTACACCTTC. Residues: CASSETSSGGYTF.

The V gene is TRBV2, the J gene TRBJ2-6; no clear D gene. The CDR3 covers 11 residues. Trimming pared 8 bases from V and 4 bases from J, leaving 3 bases between. Germline CDR1 is SNHLY and CDR2 is FYNNEI. CDR3 sequence reads: CASGGANVLTF. CDR3 bases: TGTGCCAGCGGCGGGGCCAACGTCCTGACTTTC.

This clonotype was found many times. The chain combines TRBV10-3 with TRBJ1-5, with D hard to call. Germline values: CDR1 ENHRY, CDR2 SYGVKD. Trimming left V 10 bases short and J 1 base short, with 14 bases between. The CDR3 loop spans 14 amino acids. The CDR3 DNA reads TGTGCCACCGCCGTGAGAAGGAGCAATCAGCCCCAGCATTTT. This translates into CATAVRRSNQPQHF.

Only one count was recorded for this clonotype. This chain links TRBV29-1 with TRBJ1-1; TRBD1 matches at 7 bases. Germline-derived CDR1 and CDR2 are SQVTM and ANQGSEA. The CDR3 extends over 13 amino acids. V was pared by 8 bases and J by 10 bases, with 16 bases of the junction left unmatched. The CDR3 DNA reads as TGCAGCATATGGACAGGCTCGGCGGCTGGAGCTTTCTTT. It yields the protein CSIWTGSAAGAFF. The whole variable domain, remainder taken from reference TRBV29-1 and TRBJ1-1, is SAVISQKPSRDICQRGTSLTIQCQVDSQVTMMFWYRQQPGQSLTLIATANQGSEATYESGFVIDKFPISRPNLTFSTLTVSNMSPEDSSIYLCSIWTGSAAGAFFGQGTRLTVV.

The gene calls are TRBV29-1 and TRBJ2-5; no clear D gene. The germline CDR1 and CDR2 sequences are SQVTM and ANQGSEA. V lost 4 bases, J lost 2 bases, and 8 bases lay in between. This CDR3 is 12 amino acids long. CDR3 sequence reads: CSVAEPQETQYF. In DNA, the CDR3 is TGCAGCGTTGCGGAGCCTCAAGAGACCCAGTACTTC.

Comment on this clonotype: This may come from a read error, since a much larger clone is one base off. J is TRBJ2-6 and V is TRBV7-9; a possible D gene is TRBD1 (5 bases). Germline V lookup: CDR1 SEHNR, CDR2 FQNEAQ (reference sequence). This CDR3 is 15 amino acids long. The CDR3 coding sequence is TGTGCCAGCAGCTTTGGAACCTCTGGGGCCAACGGCCTGACTTTC. Amino acids: CASSFGTSGANGLTF.

This clonotype was recorded once. This chain connects TRBV24-1 to TRBJ2-5; 13 nucleotides match TRBD2. The V gene's germline CDR1 is KGHDR and CDR2 SFDVKD. V was clipped by 11 bases and J by 4 bases; unmatched bases: 6. This CDR3 has 14 residues. The CDR3 DNA reads TGTGCCAGCACTAGCGGGAGGGCCCGAGAGACCCAGTACTTC. Amino acids: CASTSGRARETQYF.

The J gene is TRBJ1-3, the V gene TRBV5-1, with 7 nucleotides matching TRBD1. The germline V gene has CDR1 SGHRS and CDR2 YFSETQ. The CDR3 has 16 residues. The J segment lost 2 bases and the V segment lost 3 bases, leaving 8 bases of the junction unmatched. CDR3 DNA: TGCGCCAGCAGCTCCACAGGGGCTTCTACTGGAAACACCATATATTTT. Translated: CASSSTGASTGNTIYF. The full variable domain, completed using reference TRBV5-1 and TRBJ1-3, is KAGVTQTPRYLIKTRGQQVTLSCSPISGHRSVSWYQQTPGQGLQFLFEYFSETQRNKGNFPGRFSGRQFSNSRSEMNVSTLELGDSALYLCASSSTGASTGNTIYFGEGSWLTVV.

In its sample, this clonotype was seen many times. V usage is TRBV13 and J usage is TRBJ1-1; D perhaps matches TRBD1 (5 bases). The germline CDR1 and CDR2 sequences are PRHDT and FYEKMQ (reference sequence). CDR3 size: 14 residues. With 3 bases removed from V and 4 bases from J, the gap between germline ends came to 12 bases. The CDR3 DNA sequence: TGTGCCAGCAGCTTGCGGGGGTCGGGCACTGAAGCTTTCTTT. This gives the protein CASSLRGSGTEAFF.